In its sample, the clone carrying this T cell receptor (beta chain) was seen many times. Its cognate antigen is unknown. The data belong to a study of regulatory T cells in long-lasting Graves disease. Notes on the study in general: Persistent disease favored TRBV28, TRBJ1-2 and TRBJ2-5. Less diverse TCR repertoires were seen in persistent Graves' patients than in newly diagnosed ones.

The CDR3 contains 14 residues. The ends were cut back, 5 bases at V and 1 base at J, with 11 bases in the middle. Time point in this sample: persistent/refractory GD, antithyroid drugs over 5 years with positive TRAb. From RNA extracted from PBMCs, the TCR library was made. iRepertoire HTBI primers and Arm-PCR of CDR3 regions built TCR beta libraries. TCRdb re-called the multiplex PCR reads through MiXCR, storing one row per CDR3 protein. Of hundreds of thousands of distinct CDR3 sequences in the sample, roughly 30% are singletons; the top ten hold 40% to 55%. J is TRBJ1-1 and V is TRBV12-3 or TRBV12-4; D unresolved. The source material was peripheral blood mononuclear cells (PBMCs), sampled when the disease was refractory, from a patient treated with antithyroid drugs. The receptor's source is a female donor with Graves disease. This CDR3 reads CASSNRAQNTEAFF. DNA of the CDR3: TGTGCCAGCAGTAATCGCGCCCAGAACACTGAAGCTTTCTTT.